Following are 16 T cell receptor beta chains from one sample sequenced in a study of blood T cell repertoires in COVID-19. Clones were read by immunoSEQ multiplex PCR, and TCRdb kept only the in-frame ones, dropping some. The sample holds some 300,000 clones, roughly 89% seen once. Sequenced material: PBMCs or T cells enriched from blood (not recorded which). These receptors all stem from a woman aged 25 to 39 who had recovered from COVID-19.

CDR3 region: CASSRTGGGYEQYF. CDR3 in DNA: TGTGCCAGTAGTAGGACGGGGGGTGGCTACGAGCAGTACTTC. The V gene is TRBV19, the J gene TRBJ2-7, with 7 bases identical to TRBD2. Germline lookup yields CDR1 LNHDA and CDR2 SQIVND (reference sequence). The CDR3 runs to 14 residues. The trim removed 4 bases at V and 3 bases at J, leaving 6 bases unmatched.

This clone occurred once. The chain links TRBV19 to TRBJ2-1, with 8 bases aligning to TRBD2. Germline CDR1 and CDR2: LNHDA and SQIVND (reference sequence). The CDR3 is made up of 12 amino acids. The J segment lost 5 bases and the V segment lost 10 bases, leaving 4 bases of the junction unmatched. The CDR3 loop is CATGTRDNEQFF. The CDR3 DNA reads TGTGCCACCGGGACTAGAGACAATGAGCAGTTCTTC.

This rearrangement joins TRBV12-3 or TRBV12-4 to TRBJ1-5, with TRBD1 as a possible D gene (6 bases). The CDR3 extends over 13 amino acids. Between the trimmed V and J ends, which lost 5 bases and 5 bases, there was a span of 10 bases. The CDR3 nucleotides read TGTGCCAGCAGTAGGACAGAGGATCAGCCCCAGCATTTT. Amino acid sequence: CASSRTEDQPQHF.

This clone has a single count. This sequence joins TRBV5-1 and TRBJ2-1; 7 bases line up with TRBD2. Germline CDR1 reads SGHRS; CDR2 reads YFSETQ. CDR3 length equals 16 residues. V lost 0 bases to trimming and J lost 6 bases; unmatched junction nucleotides: 9. This chain's CDR3 is CASSLGGTKVRNEQFF. In DNA form, the CDR3 reads TGCGCCAGCAGCTTGGGGGGGACTAAGGTACGCAATGAGCAGTTCTTC. The variable domain in full, completed from reference TRBV5-1 and TRBJ2-1, reads KAGVTQTPRYLIKTRGQQVTLSCSPISGHRSVSWYQQTPGQGLQFLFEYFSETQRNKGNFPGRFSGRQFSNSRSEMNVSTLELGDSALYLCASSLGGTKVRNEQFFGPGTRLTVL.

The V and J genes are TRBV30 and TRBJ1-1; D remains unclear. CDR1 GTSNPN and CDR2 SVGIG come from the germline V gene (reference sequence). This CDR3 is 14 amino acids long. Trimming shortened V by 3 bases and J by 4 bases, and 15 bases separated the two germline ends. CDR3 sequence (DNA): TGTGCCTGGAGCCAACTCCTTGCTTCCACTGAAGCTTTCTTT. Its translation: CAWSQLLASTEAFF. Based on the CDR3 plus reference TRBV30 and TRBJ1-1, the full variable domain is SQTIHQWPATLVQPVGSPLSLECTVEGTSNPNLYWYRQAAGRGLQLLFYSVGIGQISSEVPQNLSASRPQDRQFILSSKKLLLSDSGFYLCAWSQLLASTEAFFGQGTRLTVV.

The rearrangement joins TRBV7-3 to TRBJ1-2; D perhaps matches TRBD1 (5 bases). The CDR3 spans 14 residues. Deletions cut 0 bases from V and 5 bases from J, with 10 bases between. The V gene's germline CDR1 is SGHTA and CDR2 FQGTGA. This CDR3 reads CASSLTPGPYGYTF. The CDR3 bases are TGTGCCAGCAGCTTAACACCAGGGCCATATGGCTACACCTTC.

The DNA for the CDR3 is TGTGCCAGCAGGTCGGCGACCGACTATGGCTACACCTTC. It codes for CASRSATDYGYTF. The V call is TRBV19, the J call TRBJ1-2; D ambiguous. V was shortened by 9 bases and J by 3 bases, with 14 bases between the two germline ends. The germline CDR1 and CDR2 sequences are LNHDA and SQIVND (reference sequence). The CDR3 totals 13 residues. The entire variable domain, with the rest obtained from reference TRBV19 and TRBJ1-2, is as follows: DGGITQSPKYLFRKEGQNVTLSCEQNLNHDAMYWYRQDPGQGLRLIYYSQIVNDFQKGDIAEGYSVSREKKESFPLTVTSAQKNPTAFYLCASRSATDYGYTFGSGTRLTVV.

CDR3 sequence (DNA): TGCGCCAGCAGCTTGGCTAGCACAGACACTGAAGCTTTCTTT. This gives the protein CASSLASTDTEAFF. The rearrangement uses TRBV5-1 and TRBJ1-1; D remains unclear. CDR3 size: 14 residues. The germline V gene has CDR1 SGHRS and CDR2 YFSETQ. Deletions cut 0 bases from V and 3 bases from J, with 9 bases between.

The rearrangement uses TRBV5-8 and TRBJ2-1; the match to TRBD2 covers 13 bases. Per the germline V gene, CDR1 is SGHTS and CDR2 is YDEGEE. V lost 4 bases to trimming and J lost 8 bases; unmatched junction nucleotides: 6. There are 15 residues in the CDR3. The CDR3 nucleotides are TGTGCCAGCAGCCTTGGGACTAGCGGGATCCATGAGCAGTTCTTC. It encodes CASSLGTSGIHEQFF.

This clone was detected a few times. J is TRBJ2-3 and V is TRBV19; D uncertain. CDR1 and CDR2 (germline): LNHDA, SQIVND (reference sequence). Deletions cut 3 bases from V and 0 bases from J, with 10 bases between. The CDR3 is 15 residues long. The CDR3 reads CASSMSIASTDTQYF. The CDR3, as DNA: TGTGCCAGTAGTATGTCTATTGCTAGCACAGATACGCAGTATTTT.

The V and J genes are TRBV7-2 and TRBJ2-5; a weak D match, TRBD1 (8 bases). Germline lookup yields CDR1 SGHTA and CDR2 FQGNSA. CDR3 length equals 16 residues. V was trimmed by 2 bases and J by 5 bases, leaving 18 bases between them. CDR3 DNA: TGTGCCAGCAGCTTAAACAGCGGGACAGGTGGGGAGACCCAGTACTTC. Its protein is CASSLNSGTGGETQYF.

The chain carries TRBV3-1 (or the pseudogene TRBV3-2) and TRBJ2-2; a possible D gene is TRBD2 (5 bases). V shed 4 bases and J shed 6 bases, with 21 bases lying between them. The CDR3 is 17 amino acids. Germline V CDR1 and CDR2: LGHDT, YNNKEL (reference sequence). The DNA of the CDR3 is TGTGCCAGCAGCCCAAGTAGCCCCGGGGAATGGTCCGGGGAGCTGTTTTTT. Translated, it gives CASSPSSPGEWSGELFF.

The chain has TRBV10-3 and TRBJ2-7; D is possibly TRBD1 (6 bases). V lost 5 bases, J lost 4 bases, and 18 bases lay in between. Germline V gives CDR1 ENHRY, CDR2 SYGVKD. The CDR3 extends over 15 amino acids. The CDR3 DNA sequence: TGTGCCATCAGTCCCGGCCGAGGGGGTGGGTACGAGCAGTACTTC. Its protein product is CAISPGRGGGYEQYF.

The chain is built from TRBV7-9 and TRBJ1-2; D may be TRBD1 (5 bases). Germline assignment: CDR1 SEHNR and CDR2 FQNEAQ (reference sequence). The CDR3 sequence is 14 residues long. Trimming took 1 base from V and 0 from J, leaving 6 bases between them. The CDR3 bases are TGTGCCAGCAGCTTAGAAGGGGCTAACTATGGCTACACCTTC. Encoded protein: CASSLEGANYGYTF. Full variable domain (rest looked up from reference TRBV7-9 and TRBJ1-2): DTGVSQNPRHKITKRGQNVTFRCDPISEHNRLYWYRQTLGQGPEFLTYFQNEAQLEKSRLLSDRFSAERPKGSFSTLEIQRTEQGDSAMYLCASSLEGANYGYTFGSGTRLTVV.

The chain recombines TRBV6-6 with TRBJ1-3; 8 bases align to TRBD1. The V gene's germline CDR1 is MNHNY and CDR2 SVGAGI (reference sequence). After removal of 4 bases from V and 2 bases from J, the junction contained 7 bases not matched to a gene. CDR3 length: 16 amino acids. The CDR3 DNA is TGTGCCAGCAGTTCGGGACAGGACTTTCCTGGAAACACCATATATTTT. It translates to CASSSGQDFPGNTIYF.

The rearrangement joins TRBV6-4 to TRBJ2-4; 12 nucleotides match TRBD1. This CDR3 comprises 17 residues. Germline V CDR1 and CDR2: MRHNA, SNTAGT. The trim removed 7 bases at V and 8 bases at J, leaving 15 bases unmatched. DNA of the CDR3: TGTGCCAGCATTCCACCGTCCGGGACAGGGGGCTTGGACATTCAGTACTTC. Translating it yields CASIPPSGTGGLDIQYF.